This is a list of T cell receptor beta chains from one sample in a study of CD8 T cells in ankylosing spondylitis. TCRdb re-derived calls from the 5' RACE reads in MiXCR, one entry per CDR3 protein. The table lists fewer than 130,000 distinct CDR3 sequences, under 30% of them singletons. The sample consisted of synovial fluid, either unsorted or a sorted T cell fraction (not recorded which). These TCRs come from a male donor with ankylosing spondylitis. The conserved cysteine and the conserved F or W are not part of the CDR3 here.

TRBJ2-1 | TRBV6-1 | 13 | ASSEDRVSYNEQF
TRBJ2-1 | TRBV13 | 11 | ASSFDSRVEQF
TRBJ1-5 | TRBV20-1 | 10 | SARGSGQPQH
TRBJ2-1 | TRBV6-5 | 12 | ASSSLPGYNEQF
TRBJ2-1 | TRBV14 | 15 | ASSHSPGTGASNEQF
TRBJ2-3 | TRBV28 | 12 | ASTGAGSTDTQY
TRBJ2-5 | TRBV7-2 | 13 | ASSLRSQTQETQY
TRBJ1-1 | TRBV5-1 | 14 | ASSFTGGGGNTEAF
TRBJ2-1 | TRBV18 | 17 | ASSPPRGQGDPRYNEQF
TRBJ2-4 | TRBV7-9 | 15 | ASSSDREGRSKNIQY
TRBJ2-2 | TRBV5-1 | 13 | ASSLGTGYTGELF
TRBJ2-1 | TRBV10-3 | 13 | ATHLGTSGFNEQF
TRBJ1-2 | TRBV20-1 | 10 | SVALQGRGYT
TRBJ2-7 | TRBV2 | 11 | ASSGLAGYEQY
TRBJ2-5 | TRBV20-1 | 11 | SAPQRGKETQY
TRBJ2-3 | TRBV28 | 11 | ASRGAGVYTQY
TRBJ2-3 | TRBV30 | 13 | AWSLTGDWGSTQY
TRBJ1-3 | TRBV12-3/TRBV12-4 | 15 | ASSPRGLRPSGNTIY
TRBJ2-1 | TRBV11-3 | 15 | ASSSRLAGLNSNEQF
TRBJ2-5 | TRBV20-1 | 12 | SAGLGAGQETQY
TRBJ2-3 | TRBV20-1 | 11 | SASFVGTDTQY
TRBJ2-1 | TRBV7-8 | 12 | ASSPDRSYNEQF
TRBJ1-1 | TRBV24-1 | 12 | ATSDPNRGTEAF
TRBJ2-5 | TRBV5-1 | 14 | ASSWGLGGSQETQY